Presented here are 26 T cell receptor beta chains from one specimen sequenced in a study of tumor and adjacent non-tumor tissue in lung cancer. TCRbeta libraries were built with three rounds of nested PCR, modified from ARM-PCR. TCRdb recomputed calls from the multiplex PCR reads with MiXCR, one row per CDR3 protein. The sample records approximately 80,000 distinct CDR3 sequences, about 82% being singletons. The template was RNA from unsorted bulk tissue. The normal lung tissue was taken more than 3 cm from the tumor edge. The sample was distant non-tumor lung tissue. The origin of the receptors is a man aged 60 to 75 with non-small cell lung cancer.

A remark on this clonotype: The conserved phenylalanine or tryptophan normally closing the CDR3 is absent here, so this likely arose from a read error. This sequence joins TRBV6-2 or TRBV6-3 and TRBJ1-1; the D is unclear. Germline CDR1 reads MNHEY; CDR2 reads SVGEGT. The CDR3 totals 14 residues. The CDR3 sequence is CASRYSYGNTEAFL. CDR3 bases: TGTGCCAGCAGATACTCCTACGGGAACACTGAAGCTTTCCTT.

Comments on this clonotype: Relative to the germline gene, one junction end is altered; a read error may explain this. The chain employs TRBV6-5 and TRBJ2-7; unclear D gene. The CDR3 length is 15 residues. From germline, CDR1 is MNHEY and CDR2 SVGAGI. The CDR3: CASNYTPASSYEEYF. The CDR3 DNA reads as TGTGCCAGCAATTACACGCCCGCAAGCTCCTACGAGGAGTACTTC.

In its sample, this clonotype was seen many times. This rearrangement joins TRBV6-5 to TRBJ2-2, with 8 bases that match TRBD1. From germline, CDR1 is MNHEY and CDR2 SVGAGI. CDR3 size: 17 residues. V lost 4 bases to trimming and J lost 0 bases; unmatched junction nucleotides: 7. CDR3 DNA: TGTGCCAGCAGTTTTAACAGGGGGTTTACGAACACCGGGGAGCTGTTTTTT. Residues: CASSFNRGFTNTGELFF.

This clonotype was seen ten or more times. The chain combines TRBV5-8 with TRBJ2-3, with 11 bases aligning to TRBD2. Germline V gene lookup returns CDR1 SGHTS and CDR2 YDEGEE. V lost 3 bases to trimming and J lost 0 bases; unmatched junction nucleotides: 6. This CDR3 has 17 residues. The CDR3 coding sequence is TGTGCCAGCAGCTCCCTGGGACTAGCGGCTAGCACAGATACGCAGTATTTT. Translated, it gives CASSSLGLAASTDTQYF.

To note about this clonotype: A read error is likely, as this CDR3 ends without the conserved phenylalanine or tryptophan. This rearrangement joins TRBV20-1 to TRBJ2-1; 15 bases are a match to TRBD2. CDR3 size: 19 residues. Germline values: CDR1 DFQATT, CDR2 SNEGSKA (reference sequence). The CDR3 sequence: CSAIHPGLAGGSSYNGQFL. CDR3 DNA: TGCAGTGCCATCCATCCCGGACTAGCGGGGGGGAGCTCCTACAATGGGCAGTTCTTA.

Comment on this clonotype: Here the CDR3 omits its conserved ending phenylalanine or tryptophan, so a read error is the likely source. This chain joins TRBV11-3 and TRBJ2-5; a possible D gene is TRBD1 (5 bases). This CDR3 comprises 11 residues. Germline loops: CDR1 SGHNT, CDR2 YENEEA. CDR3 loop: CVRVYQETQYS. DNA of the CDR3: TGTGTCAGGGTGTACCAAGAGACCCAGTACTCC.

This clonotype was recorded once. One junction end does not reproduce the germline sequence, and a read error may be involved. The chain combines TRBV6-5 with TRBJ2-6, with 10 bases that match TRBD2. CDR3 length: 17 residues. From germline, CDR1 is MNHEY and CDR2 SVGAGI. The CDR3 region is CASNLAGASSGANVLSF. The CDR3 region has the DNA TGTGCCAGCAATCTAGCGGGAGCCAGCTCTGGGGCCAACGTCCTGAGTTTC.

This clonotype was seen more than once but under ten times. At one end the junction does not follow the germline gene, possibly because of a read error. CDR3 nucleotides: TGCAGCGTTGTTCGGCATGAGCAATACTTC. Its translation is CSVVRHEQYF. The chain employs TRBV29-1 and TRBJ2-7, with no clear D. The germline V gene encodes CDR1 SQVTM and CDR2 ANQGSEA. This CDR3 comprises 10 residues.

J is TRBJ2-1 and V is TRBV11-3; D unclear. V was trimmed by 3 bases and J by 12 bases, leaving 24 bases between them. CDR1 SGHNT and CDR2 YENEEA come from the germline V gene. The CDR3 runs 16 residues. The DNA of the CDR3 is TGTGCCAGCAGCTTTTGGGTCACTGGCTCCTACAATCGGCAGTTCTTC. Its protein is CASSFWVTGSYNRQFF.

Comments on this clonotype: An end of the junction does not agree with germline; a read error may underlie this. The rearrangement links TRBV20-1 to TRBJ1-4, with TRBD1 as a possible D gene (6 bases). The length of the CDR3 is 11 residues. The V gene's germline CDR1 is DFQATT and CDR2 SNEGSKA (reference sequence). CDR3 sequence (DNA): TGCAGTGGTCCAGGGGCGAGAGAGTTGCTTTTC. Residues: CSGPGARELLF.

This rearrangement joins TRBV4-1 to TRBJ1-5, with TRBD1 as a possible D gene (6 bases). Trimming shortened V by 6 bases and J by 7 bases, and 22 bases separated the two germline ends. In germline, CDR1 is MGHRA, CDR2 YSYEKL. The CDR3 is made up of 16 amino acids. The CDR3 DNA sequence: TGCGCCAGCAGGCAGGCGGGGGGGCATTTAAAACAGCCCCAGCATTTT. Translation gives CASRQAGGHLKQPQHF.

With respect to this clonotype: Since no conserved phenylalanine or tryptophan closes the CDR3, a read error is the likely cause. V gene TRBV6-5 combines with J gene TRBJ1-5, with D tentatively TRBD1 (6 bases). CDR3 length equals 15 residues. Per germline, CDR1 MNHEY and CDR2 SVGAGI. This CDR3 reads CANSYLQGSNKPQHS. Here the CDR3 DNA reads TGTGCCAACAGTTACCTACAGGGAAGCAATAAGCCCCAGCATTCT.

The chain employs TRBV7-2 and TRBJ2-2; no clear D. This CDR3 region has 14 residues. V lost 4 bases and J lost 2, with 8 bases in between. Per germline, CDR1 SGHTA and CDR2 FQGNSA. The CDR3 DNA is TGTGCCAGCAGCTCCTTCACCAACACCGGGGAGCTGTTTTTT. Translated, it gives CASSSFTNTGELFF.

The genes are TRBV11-3 and TRBJ2-7; 8 bases agree with TRBD2. The germline V gene encodes CDR1 SGHNT and CDR2 YENEEA. This CDR3 comprises 16 residues. V lost 4 bases, J lost 3 bases, and 11 bases stayed unmatched. The CDR3 sequence is CASSSPERGGLYEQYF. CDR3 DNA sequence: TGTGCCAGCAGCTCGCCTGAACGCGGGGGGCTCTACGAGCAGTACTTC. Full variable domain (missing parts from reference TRBV11-3 and TRBJ2-7): EAGVVQSPRYKIIEKKQPVAFWCNPISGHNTLYWYLQNLGQGPELLIRYENEEAVDDSQLPKDRFSAERLKGVDSTLKIQPAELGDSAVYLCASSSPERGGLYEQYFGPGTRLTVT.

On this clonotype: At one end, the junction sequence differs from germline, possibly due to a read error. The rearrangement joins TRBV29-1 to TRBJ2-3; 8 nucleotides align to TRBD2. The CDR3 runs 14 residues. In germline, CDR1 is SQVTM, CDR2 ANQGSEA. The CDR3 sequence is CNVAKREFTDTQYF. The CDR3 nucleotides read TGCAACGTTGCCAAGCGGGAGTTTACAGATACACAGTATTTT.

The V call is TRBV16, the J call TRBJ1-5; no reliable D call. The ends were cut back, 0 bases at V and 0 bases at J, with 9 bases in the middle. The CDR3 covers 16 residues. The V gene's germline CDR1 is KGHSY and CDR2 FQNENV. CDR3 sequence reads: CASSQSLGYSNQPQHF. DNA of the CDR3: TGTGCCAGCAGCCAATCGTTGGGTTATAGCAATCAGCCCCAGCATTTT.

Worth noting for this clonotype: Sequence at one end of the junction differs from germline and may be a read error. The rearrangement uses TRBV11-2 and TRBJ2-2; 11 nucleotides agree with TRBD2. The CDR3 loop spans 17 amino acids. CDR1 SGHAT and CDR2 FQNNGV come from the germline V gene. The CDR3 nucleotides read TGTGCCAGCAGCTTAGCTAGCGGGGGGACGAACACCAGGGAGCTATTTTTT. This sequence encodes CASSLASGGTNTRELFF. Using reference TRBV11-2 and TRBJ2-2 for the parts outside the CDR3, the full variable domain is EAGVAQSPRYKIIEKRQSVAFWCNPISGHATLYWYQQILGQGPKLLIQFQNNGVVDDSQLPKDRFSAERLKGVDSTLKIQPAKLEDSAVYLCASSLASGGTNTRELFFGEGSRLTVL.

On this clonotype: The conserved final phenylalanine or tryptophan is absent from the CDR3, which likely points to a read error. The chain employs TRBV28 and TRBJ1-1; D is uncertain. V dropped 3 bases and J dropped 7 bases, with 12 bases sitting between them. CDR3 length: 13 amino acids. The germline V gene has CDR1 MDHEN and CDR2 SYDVKM. CDR3 in amino acids: CASSFPNGDEAFI. The CDR3 DNA reads TGTGCCAGCAGTTTCCCCAACGGGGATGAAGCTTTCATT.

On this clonotype itself: The CDR3 ends on some other residue instead of the conserved phenylalanine or tryptophan, so this is likely a read error. The chain has TRBV30 and TRBJ2-3, with D possibly matching TRBD2 (6 bases). Trimming shortened V by 0 bases and J by 2 bases, and 18 bases separated the two germline ends. The CDR3 is 17 residues long. Germline CDR1 and CDR2: GTSNPN and SVGIG (reference sequence). CDR3 sequence reads: CAWSVGGRVGPTDTQYY. The CDR3 DNA follows: TGTGCCTGGAGTGTCGGAGGGCGAGTGGGTCCCACAGATACGCAGTATTAT.

This clonotype was detected only once. Germline is not matched at one junction end, which may reflect a read error. The genes are TRBV4-3 and TRBJ2-5; 9 nucleotides line up with TRBD1. The CDR3 is 16 residues long. CDR1 LGHNA and CDR2 YSLEER come from the germline V gene. The CDR3 protein is CASSQEGTGTQDTQYF. CDR3 nucleotides: TGCGCCAGCAGTCAAGAGGGGACAGGGACGCAAGATACCCAGTACTTC.

In regard to this clonotype: A clone one base away is much larger, so this may be a read error. V and J are TRBV11-2 and TRBJ1-5, with a weak D call TRBD1 (5 bases). Germline V gene sequence: CDR1 SGHAT, CDR2 FQNNGV. The CDR3 is 12 amino acids. This CDR3 is CASSLAGQPQQF. CDR3 DNA: TGTGCCAGCAGCTTAGCAGGGCAGCCCCAGCAATTT.

This clonotype was observed many times. CDR3 in amino acids: CASRPGDSSYNSPLHF. The CDR3 DNA follows: TGTGCCAGCAGACCTGGGGACAGCTCCTATAATTCACCCCTCCACTTT. The genes are TRBV6-1 and TRBJ1-6; 7 bases agree with TRBD1. Germline assignment: CDR1 MNHNS and CDR2 SASEGT. V was clipped by 6 bases and J by 0 bases; unmatched bases: 5. This CDR3 is 16 amino acids long.

With respect to this clonotype: A much larger clone is a single base away; this may be a read error. The chain has TRBV4-1 and TRBJ2-2; no reliable D call. The V end was cut by 0 bases, the J end by 9 bases, with 17 bases between. The germline V gene encodes CDR1 MGHRA and CDR2 YSYEKL. The CDR3 is 16 amino acids. CDR3 loop: CASSQEVHRSSRELFF. As DNA, the CDR3 is TGCGCCAGCAGCCAAGAAGTCCATCGGTCCTCCAGGGAGCTGTTTTTT.

V usage is TRBV6-5 and J usage is TRBJ1-5; 8 bases are a match to TRBD1. The CDR3 is made up of 15 amino acids. In germline, CDR1 is MNHEY, CDR2 SVGAGI. Losses at the gene ends were 2 bases for V and 12 bases for J; bases not matched to a gene: 12. The DNA for the CDR3 is TGTGCCAGCAGTTACAGTGGACAGGGTAGACAGATCCAGCATTTT. It is translated as CASSYSGQGRQIQHF.

A remark on this clonotype: One end of the junction varies from germline; a read error may be responsible. This chain joins TRBV20-1 and TRBJ1-6; the D gene is possibly TRBD1 (5 bases). Germline lookup yields CDR1 DFQATT and CDR2 SNEGSKA (reference sequence). The CDR3 length is 12 residues. CDR3 sequence (DNA): TGCAGTGTCGGGGACTCCAATTCACCTCTCCACTTT. It is translated as CSVGDSNSPLHF.

This rearrangement joins TRBV6-2 or TRBV6-3 to TRBJ2-1; tentatively, D is TRBD2 (5 bases). The CDR3 has 16 residues. Looked up from germline, CDR1 is MNHEY and CDR2 is SVGEGT. Trimming shortened V by 9 bases and J by 0 bases, and 18 bases separated the two germline ends. DNA of the CDR3: TGTGCCAGAAGTACCCCCCGAGGGAGCTCCTACAATGAGCAGTTCTTC. Its protein is CARSTPRGSSYNEQFF.